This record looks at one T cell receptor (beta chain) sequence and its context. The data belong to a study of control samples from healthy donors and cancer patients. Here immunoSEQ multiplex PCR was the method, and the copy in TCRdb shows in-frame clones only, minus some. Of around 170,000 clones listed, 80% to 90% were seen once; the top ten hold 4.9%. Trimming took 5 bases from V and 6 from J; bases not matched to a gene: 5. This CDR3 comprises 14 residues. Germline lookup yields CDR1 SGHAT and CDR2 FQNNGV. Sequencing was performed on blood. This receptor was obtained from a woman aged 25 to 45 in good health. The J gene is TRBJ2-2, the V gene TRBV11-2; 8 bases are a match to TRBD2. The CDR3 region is CASSPSGGPGELFF. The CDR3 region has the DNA TGTGCCAGCAGCCCAAGCGGGGGTCCCGGGGAGCTGTTTTTT.